This TCR beta chain was found in a study of shared clonotypes between healthy human individuals. Here immunoSEQ multiplex PCR was the method, and the copy in TCRdb shows in-frame clones only, minus some. The table shows 2 million to 2.5 million clones, with over 85% occurring only once. Study findings and constraints: Several donors shared about 5% of their naive CD4 clonotypes.

Worth noting for this clone: The antigen is not known.

This CDR3 region has 12 residues. The V gene's germline CDR1 is SNHLY and CDR2 FYNNEI. The germline V and J ends were trimmed by 8 bases and 1 base, with 9 bases remaining between them. As defined, naive CD8 cells were CD45RO-negative and positively selected for CCR7, with terminally differentiated effector memory CD45RA+ cells excluded. The chain links TRBV2 to TRBJ2-7; D uncertain. The TCR comes from a man aged 18 to 35 in good health. Sequenced input: naive CD8+ T cells sorted from blood. This CDR3 reads CASASSSYEQYF. The DNA for the CDR3 is TGTGCCAGCGCCAGTAGTTCCTACGAGCAGTACTTC.